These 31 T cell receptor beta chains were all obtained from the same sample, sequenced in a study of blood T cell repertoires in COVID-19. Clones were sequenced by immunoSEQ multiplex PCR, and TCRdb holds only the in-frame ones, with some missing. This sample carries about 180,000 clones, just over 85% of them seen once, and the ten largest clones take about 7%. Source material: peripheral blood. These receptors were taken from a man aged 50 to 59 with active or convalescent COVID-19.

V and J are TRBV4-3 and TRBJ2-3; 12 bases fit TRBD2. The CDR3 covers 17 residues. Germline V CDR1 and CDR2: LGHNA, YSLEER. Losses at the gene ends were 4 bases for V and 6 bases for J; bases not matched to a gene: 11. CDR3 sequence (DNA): TGCGCCAGCAGCCGCACAGTGACTAGCGGGGGAATGGATACGCAGTATTTT. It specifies CASSRTVTSGGMDTQYF.

The CDR3 is CASSSTRGANVLTF. The CDR3 coding sequence is TGTGCCAGCAGCTCAACCAGGGGGGCCAACGTCCTGACTTTC. The gene calls are TRBV11-3 and TRBJ2-6; D is unclear. V was cut by 4 bases and J by 4 bases, with 8 bases left in between. Germline V gene data show CDR1 as SGHNT and CDR2 as YENEEA. This CDR3 has 14 residues.

The CDR3: CASSRTTYNEQFF. DNA of the CDR3: TGTGCCAGCAGTCGGACTACCTACAATGAGCAGTTCTTC. The chain joins TRBV12-3 or TRBV12-4 to TRBJ2-1; a weak D match, TRBD2 (6 bases). Trimming took off 5 bases at V and 2 bases at J, with 7 bases between the two ends. The length of the CDR3 is 13 residues.

The CDR3 protein is CASSQPDRGRGYTF. The CDR3 DNA follows: TGTGCCAGCAGCCAACCGGACAGGGGGCGAGGCTACACCTTC. The gene calls are TRBV4-2 and TRBJ1-2, with 11 positions matching TRBD1. Germline V gene lookup returns CDR1 LGHNA and CDR2 YNFKEQ. The CDR3 covers 14 residues. V trimming: 2 bases; J trimming: 8 bases; junction bases outside the gene matches: 4.

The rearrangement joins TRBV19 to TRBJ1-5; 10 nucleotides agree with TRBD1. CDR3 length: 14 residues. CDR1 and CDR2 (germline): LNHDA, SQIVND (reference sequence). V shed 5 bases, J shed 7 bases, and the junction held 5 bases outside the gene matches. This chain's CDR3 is CASSGTGAGQPQHF. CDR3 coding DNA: TGTGCCAGTAGTGGGACAGGGGCAGGACAGCCCCAGCATTTT.

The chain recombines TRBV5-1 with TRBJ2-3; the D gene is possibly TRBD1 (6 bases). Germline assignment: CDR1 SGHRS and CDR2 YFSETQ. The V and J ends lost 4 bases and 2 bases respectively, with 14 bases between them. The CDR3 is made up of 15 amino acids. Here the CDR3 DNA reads TGCGCCAGCAGCCATTCCGGGGACATCACAGATACGCAGTATTTT. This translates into CASSHSGDITDTQYF. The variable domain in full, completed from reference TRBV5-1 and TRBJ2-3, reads KAGVTQTPRYLIKTRGQQVTLSCSPISGHRSVSWYQQTPGQGLQFLFEYFSETQRNKGNFPGRFSGRQFSNSRSEMNVSTLELGDSALYLCASSHSGDITDTQYFGPGTRLTVL.

The CDR3 nucleotides are TGTGCCAGCAGCTCGGGACTAGCGGACAGTCAAACCAAGACCCAGTACTTC. Its translation: CASSSGLADSQTKTQYF. The chain is built from TRBV5-4 and TRBJ2-5; 11 positions match TRBD2. This CDR3 is 17 amino acids long. Unmatched junction bases numbered 13, after V lost 3 bases and J lost 6 bases. Germline CDR1 is SGHNT and CDR2 is YYREEE (reference sequence).

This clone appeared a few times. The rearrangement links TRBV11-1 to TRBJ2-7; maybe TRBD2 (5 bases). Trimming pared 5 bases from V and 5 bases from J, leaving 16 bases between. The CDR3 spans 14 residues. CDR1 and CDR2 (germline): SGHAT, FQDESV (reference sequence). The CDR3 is CASSPTWTRNEQYF. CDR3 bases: TGTGCCAGCAGCCCGACCTGGACTCGCAACGAGCAGTACTTC. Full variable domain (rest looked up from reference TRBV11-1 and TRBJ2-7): EAEVAQSPRYKITEKSQAVAFWCDPISGHATLYWYRQILGQGPELLVQFQDESVVDDSQLPKDRFSAERLKGVDSTLKIQPAELGDSAMYLCASSPTWTRNEQYFGPGTRLTVT.

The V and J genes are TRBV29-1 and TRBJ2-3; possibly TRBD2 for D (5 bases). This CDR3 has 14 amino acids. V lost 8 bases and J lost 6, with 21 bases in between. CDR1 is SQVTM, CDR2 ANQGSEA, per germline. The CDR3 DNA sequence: TGCAGCCTTTGTCCTAGCAACAGTCCGGATACGCAGTATTTT. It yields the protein CSLCPSNSPDTQYF.

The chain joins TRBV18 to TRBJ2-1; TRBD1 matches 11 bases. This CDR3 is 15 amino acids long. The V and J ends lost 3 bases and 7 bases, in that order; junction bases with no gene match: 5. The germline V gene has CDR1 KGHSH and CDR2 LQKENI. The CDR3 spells CASSPGTGGLNEQFF. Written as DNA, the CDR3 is TGTGCCAGCTCACCCGGGACAGGGGGTCTTAATGAGCAGTTCTTC.

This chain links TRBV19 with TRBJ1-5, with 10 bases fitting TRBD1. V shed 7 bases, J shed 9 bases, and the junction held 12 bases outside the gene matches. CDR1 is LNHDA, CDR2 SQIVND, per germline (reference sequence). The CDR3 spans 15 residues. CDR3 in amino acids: CASKGGQGPKWPQHF. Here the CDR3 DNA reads TGTGCCAGTAAGGGGGGACAGGGGCCTAAGTGGCCCCAGCATTTT.

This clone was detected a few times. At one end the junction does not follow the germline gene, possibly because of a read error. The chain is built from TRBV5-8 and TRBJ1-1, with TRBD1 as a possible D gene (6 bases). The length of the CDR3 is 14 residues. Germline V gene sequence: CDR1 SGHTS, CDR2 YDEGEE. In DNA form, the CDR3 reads TGTGCCAGCAGCCCACCGTCCGGGACACCGACCGGAGTCTTT. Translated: CASSPPSGTPTGVF.

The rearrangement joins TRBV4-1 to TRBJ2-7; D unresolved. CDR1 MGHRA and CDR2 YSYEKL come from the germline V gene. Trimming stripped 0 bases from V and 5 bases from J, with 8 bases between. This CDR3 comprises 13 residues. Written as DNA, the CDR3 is TGCGCCAGCAGCCAAGAGAGGCCCCACGAGCAGTACTTC. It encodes CASSQERPHEQYF.

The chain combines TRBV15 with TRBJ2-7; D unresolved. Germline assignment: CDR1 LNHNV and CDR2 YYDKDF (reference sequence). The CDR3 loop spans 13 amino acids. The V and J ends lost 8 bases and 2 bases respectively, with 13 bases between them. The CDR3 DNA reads TGTGCCACCTCCCTAGAGAAAACCTACGAGCAGTACTTC. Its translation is CATSLEKTYEQYF. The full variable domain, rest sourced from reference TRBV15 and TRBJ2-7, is DAMVIQNPRYQVTQFGKPVTLSCSQTLNHNVMYWYQQKSSQAPKLLFHYYDKDFNNEADTPDNFQSRRPNTSFCFLDIRSPGLGDTAMYLCATSLEKTYEQYFGPGTRLTVT.

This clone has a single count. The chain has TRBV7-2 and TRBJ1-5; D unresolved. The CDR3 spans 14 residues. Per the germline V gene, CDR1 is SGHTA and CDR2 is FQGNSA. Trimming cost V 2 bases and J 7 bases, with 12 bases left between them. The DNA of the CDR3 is TGTGCCAGCAGCTTACACGGCCGGGGACAGCCCCAGCATTTT. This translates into CASSLHGRGQPQHF.

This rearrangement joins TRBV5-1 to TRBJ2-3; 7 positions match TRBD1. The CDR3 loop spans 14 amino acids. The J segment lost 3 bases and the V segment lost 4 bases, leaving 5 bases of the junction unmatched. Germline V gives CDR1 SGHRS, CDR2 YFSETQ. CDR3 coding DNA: TGCGCCAGCAGCAAAAGACAGGGAACAGATACGCAGTATTTT. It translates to CASSKRQGTDTQYF.

The CDR3 here is CASSVPAGGPDTQYF. The CDR3 region has the DNA TGTGCCAGCAGCGTCCCAGCGGGAGGTCCAGATACGCAGTATTTT. The chain recombines TRBV7-2 with TRBJ2-3; 9 nucleotides agree with TRBD2. There are 15 residues in the CDR3. Germline assignment: CDR1 SGHTA and CDR2 FQGNSA. Trimming took 5 bases from V and 4 from J; bases not matched to a gene: 7.

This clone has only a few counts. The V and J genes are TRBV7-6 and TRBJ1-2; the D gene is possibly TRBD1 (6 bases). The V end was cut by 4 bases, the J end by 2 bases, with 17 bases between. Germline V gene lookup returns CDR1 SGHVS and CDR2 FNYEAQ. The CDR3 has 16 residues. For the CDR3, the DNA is TGTGCCAGCAGCTACGCACCGGGACATCTAAACTATGGCTACACCTTC. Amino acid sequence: CASSYAPGHLNYGYTF.

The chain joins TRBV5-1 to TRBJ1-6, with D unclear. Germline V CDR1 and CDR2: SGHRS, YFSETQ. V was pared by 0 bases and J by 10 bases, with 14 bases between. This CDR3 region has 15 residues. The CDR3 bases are TGCGCCAGCAGCTTGGAGTGGTTCTCAGAATCACCCCTCCACTTT. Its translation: CASSLEWFSESPLHF.

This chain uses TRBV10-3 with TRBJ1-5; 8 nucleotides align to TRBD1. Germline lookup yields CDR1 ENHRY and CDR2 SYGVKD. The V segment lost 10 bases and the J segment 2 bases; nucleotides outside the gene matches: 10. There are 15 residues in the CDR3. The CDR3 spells CATDRGGSGNQPQHF. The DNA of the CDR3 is TGTGCCACCGACAGGGGAGGATCGGGCAATCAGCCCCAGCATTTT.

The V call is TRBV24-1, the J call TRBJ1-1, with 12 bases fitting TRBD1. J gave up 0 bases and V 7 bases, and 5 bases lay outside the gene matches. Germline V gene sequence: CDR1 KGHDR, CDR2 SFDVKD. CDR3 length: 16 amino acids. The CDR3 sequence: CATRDGTGGLNTEAFF. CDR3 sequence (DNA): TGTGCCACCAGAGACGGGACAGGGGGCCTGAACACTGAAGCTTTCTTT.

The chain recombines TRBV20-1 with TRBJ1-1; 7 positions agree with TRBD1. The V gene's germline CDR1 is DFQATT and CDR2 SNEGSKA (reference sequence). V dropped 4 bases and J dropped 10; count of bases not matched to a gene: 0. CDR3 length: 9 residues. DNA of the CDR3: TGCAGTGCTAACAGGGGAGCTTTCTTT. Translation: CSANRGAFF.

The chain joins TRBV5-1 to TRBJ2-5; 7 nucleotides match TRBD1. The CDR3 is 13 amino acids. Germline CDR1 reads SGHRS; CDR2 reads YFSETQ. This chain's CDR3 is CAVRDSHQETQYF. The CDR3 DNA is TGCGCTGTTCGGGACAGCCACCAAGAGACCCAGTACTTC.

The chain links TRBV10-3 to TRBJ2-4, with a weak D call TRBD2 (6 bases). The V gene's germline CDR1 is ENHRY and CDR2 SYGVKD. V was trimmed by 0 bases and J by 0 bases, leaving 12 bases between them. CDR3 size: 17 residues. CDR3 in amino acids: CAISESDGGIAKNIQYF. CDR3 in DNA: TGTGCCATCAGTGAGTCGGACGGGGGAATAGCCAAAAACATTCAGTACTTC.

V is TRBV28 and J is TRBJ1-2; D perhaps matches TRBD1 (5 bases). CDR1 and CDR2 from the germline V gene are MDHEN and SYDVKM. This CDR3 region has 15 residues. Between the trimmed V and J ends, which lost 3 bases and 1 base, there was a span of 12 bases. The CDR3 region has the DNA TGTGCCAGCAGTTTTGGGTTGGGGCTTAACTATGGCTACACCTTC. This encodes CASSFGLGLNYGYTF.

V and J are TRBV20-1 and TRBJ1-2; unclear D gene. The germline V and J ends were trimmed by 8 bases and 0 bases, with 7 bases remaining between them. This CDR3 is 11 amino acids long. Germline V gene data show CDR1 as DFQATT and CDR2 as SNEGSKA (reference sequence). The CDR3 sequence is CSLRANYGYTF. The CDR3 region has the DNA TGCAGTCTTCGAGCTAACTATGGCTACACCTTC.

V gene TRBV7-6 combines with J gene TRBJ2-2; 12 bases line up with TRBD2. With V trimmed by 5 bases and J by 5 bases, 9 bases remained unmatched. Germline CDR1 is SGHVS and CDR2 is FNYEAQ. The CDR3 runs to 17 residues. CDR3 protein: CASSLGLAGSGTGELFF. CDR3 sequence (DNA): TGTGCCAGCAGCCTTGGACTAGCGGGGAGCGGGACCGGGGAGCTGTTTTTT.

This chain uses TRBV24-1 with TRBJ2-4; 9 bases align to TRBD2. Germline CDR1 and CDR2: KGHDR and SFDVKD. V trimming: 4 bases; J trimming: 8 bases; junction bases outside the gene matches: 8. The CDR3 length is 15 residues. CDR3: CATSDPSGGGDIQYF. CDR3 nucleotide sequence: TGTGCCACCAGTGACCCCTCTGGCGGGGGGGACATTCAGTACTTC.

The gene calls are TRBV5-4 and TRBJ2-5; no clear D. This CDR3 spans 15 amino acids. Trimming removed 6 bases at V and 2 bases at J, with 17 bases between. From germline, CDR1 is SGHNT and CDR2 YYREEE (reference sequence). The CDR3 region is CASMKIGRSQETQYF. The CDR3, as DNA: TGTGCCAGCATGAAAATTGGTCGTAGTCAAGAGACCCAGTACTTC. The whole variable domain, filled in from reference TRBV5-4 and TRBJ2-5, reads ETGVTQSPTHLIKTRGQQVTLRCSSQSGHNTVSWYQQALGQGPQFIFQYYREEENGRGNFPPRFSGLQFPNYSSELNVNALELDDSALYLCASMKIGRSQETQYFGPGTRLLVL.

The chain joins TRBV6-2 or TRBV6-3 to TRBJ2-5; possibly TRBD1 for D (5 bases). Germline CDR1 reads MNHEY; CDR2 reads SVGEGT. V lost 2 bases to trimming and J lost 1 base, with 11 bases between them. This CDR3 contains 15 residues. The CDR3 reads CASSYPGIGQETQYF. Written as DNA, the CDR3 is TGTGCCAGCAGTTACCCAGGGATTGGCCAAGAGACCCAGTACTTC.

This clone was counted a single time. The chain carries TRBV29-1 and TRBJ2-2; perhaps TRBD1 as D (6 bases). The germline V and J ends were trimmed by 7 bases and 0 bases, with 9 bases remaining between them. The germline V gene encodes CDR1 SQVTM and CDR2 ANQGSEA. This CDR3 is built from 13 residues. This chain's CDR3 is CSARTANTGELFF. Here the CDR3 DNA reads TGCAGCGCGAGGACAGCGAACACCGGGGAGCTGTTTTTT.